The following is a TCR beta chain sequence with its context. The antigen remains undetermined. Repertoires were generated with immunoSEQ multiplex PCR, while TCRdb's copy carries only in-frame clones and drops some. The sample comprises over 120,000 clones, 80% to 95% of which are singletons, and around 1.7% rests with the top ten. The germline V and J ends were trimmed by 0 bases and 4 bases, with 14 bases remaining between them. Per germline, CDR1 SGHRS and CDR2 YFSETQ. CDR3 length: 15 amino acids. This entry comes from a study of T cell responses to AZD1222 COVID-19 vaccine. Study-wide background: Second-dose intervals near 4 or 12 weeks were combined.

Points from the study as a whole: Following two doses of AZD1222, Spike-specific TCR breadth and depth rose. White British people made up most donors, females outnumbered males, and clonal diversity was possibly underestimated.

The material sequenced was peripheral blood, taken on day 0 of AZD1222 vaccination. The chain recombines TRBV5-1 with TRBJ2-7, with D possibly TRBD2 on 6 matching bases. The sequence derives from an adult in good health. The CDR3 loop is CASSLVYGSGYEQYF. The CDR3 region has the DNA TGCGCCAGCAGCTTGGTATACGGGAGCGGGTACGAGCAGTACTTC.